The entry that follows covers one T cell receptor (beta chain) sequence. The data originate from a study of control samples from healthy donors and cancer patients. V shed 2 bases, J shed 4 bases, and the junction held 7 bases outside the gene matches. This CDR3 has 16 amino acids. CDR1 is MGHRA and CDR2 is YSYEKL in the germline V gene. Sequencing was performed with immunoSEQ multiplex PCR; in TCRdb, only in-frame clones are kept and a portion is missing. The data show under 85,000 clones, roughly 82% seen once. The chain is built from TRBV4-1 and TRBJ2-3, with TRBD2 matching 9 bases. This sequence originates from a man in his fifties or sixties with head and neck cancer. Source material: PBMCs. CDR3 protein: CASSQSRGGAADTQYF. The CDR3 DNA follows: TGCGCCAGCAGCCAATCCCGCGGGGGGGCGGCAGATACGCAGTATTTT.